This section outlines one TCR beta chain sequence together with its context. This sample is part of a study of OX40 agonist ivuxolimab in advanced cancers. Study context: Patients with prior anti-PD-1, anti-PD-L1 or anti-CTLA-4 therapy were eligible; about 41% had some.

Sequencing used immunoSEQ multiplex PCR; TCRdb keeps in-frame clones, though not all of them. The sample lists 65,000 to 70,000 clones, approximately 85% seen once, with about 0.42% in the top ten. This CDR3 has 11 amino acids. The germline V and J ends were trimmed by 2 bases and 4 bases, with 6 bases remaining between them. The germline V gene encodes CDR1 GTSNPN and CDR2 SVGIG (reference sequence). Source: CD4+ or CD8+ T cells sorted from blood, taken in a trial of the OX40 agonist ivuxolimab. This chain links TRBV30 with TRBJ2-7; D remains ambiguous. This receptor was taken from an adult with an advanced solid tumor such as melanoma, head and neck, liver or kidney cancer. The CDR3 here is CAWSPRYEQYF. CDR3 DNA: TGTGCCTGGAGTCCCCGTTACGAGCAGTACTTC.